This TCR beta chain was identified during a study of T cells of healthy individuals. The germline V gene encodes CDR1 SGHVS and CDR2 FNYEAQ. The V gene lost 5 bases and the J gene lost 5 bases, with 16 bases spanning the gap. This CDR3 comprises 14 residues. From the 5' RACE reads, TCRdb called clonotypes with MiXCR, one entry per CDR3 protein. The sample shows over 40,000 distinct CDR3 sequences, about 5% of them seen only once. Ten or more counts support this clonotype. The chain is built from TRBV7-6 and TRBJ2-7, with D perhaps matching TRBD1 (6 bases). This sequence originates from a human donor in good health. The CDR3 sequence: CASSLTSGAHEQYF. CDR3 in DNA: TGTGCCAGCAGCCTAACGTCAGGGGCCCACGAGCAGTACTTC. The complete variable domain, with remaining parts taken from reference TRBV7-6 and TRBJ2-7, reads GAGVSQSPRYKVTKRGQDVALRCDPISGHVSLYWYRQALGQGPEFLTYFNYEAQQDKSGLPNDRFSAERPEGSISTLTIQRTEQRDSAMYRCASSLTSGAHEQYFGPGTRLTVT.